This entry lists 17 T cell receptor beta chains sequenced from one sample in a study of T cell responses to AZD1222 COVID-19 vaccine. The repertoire was sequenced with immunoSEQ multiplex PCR; TCRdb's copy has only in-frame clones and lacks some. The data contain about 110,000 clones, roughly 90% of them singletons. This specimen was peripheral blood, taken 28 days after the second AZD1222 dose. The receptors here all came from an adult who received the AZD1222 COVID-19 vaccine.

In nucleotides, the CDR3 is TGTGCCACCAGCGCCTCACAGGTCACAGATACGCAGTATTTT. Amino acids: CATSASQVTDTQYF. The chain has TRBV15 and TRBJ2-3; weak D call: TRBD1 (5 bases). This CDR3 contains 14 residues. Trimming removed 5 bases at V and 2 bases at J, with 11 bases between. Germline values: CDR1 LNHNV, CDR2 YYDKDF (reference sequence).

V and J are TRBV10-3 and TRBJ2-3; 7 bases agree with TRBD1. The ends lost 11 bases at V and 2 bases at J; junction bases unmatched: 13. The CDR3 spans 15 residues. Germline assignment: CDR1 ENHRY and CDR2 SYGVKD. CDR3 nucleotides: TGTGCCGTCGCACCCGGGACAGCACCCACAGATACGCAGTATTTT. Its translation is CAVAPGTAPTDTQYF.

This clone was counted once. This chain joins TRBV7-6 and TRBJ2-4; D is perhaps TRBD1 (5 bases). V lost 6 bases, J lost 8 bases, and 14 bases lay in between. Looked up from germline, CDR1 is SGHVS and CDR2 is FNYEAQ. This CDR3 region has 13 residues. CDR3 loop: CASSSAQGDIQYF. The DNA of the CDR3 is TGTGCCAGCAGTTCCGCCCAAGGGGACATTCAGTACTTC.

The chain recombines TRBV6-6 with TRBJ1-6, with TRBD1 matching 8 bases. V shed 2 bases and J 0 bases; nucleotides not matched to a gene: 0. The CDR3 spans 16 residues. Per the germline V gene, CDR1 is MNHNY and CDR2 is SVGAGI (reference sequence). The CDR3, as DNA: TGTGCCAGCAGTTACGGGACAGGCTCCTATAATTCACCCCTCCACTTT. Residues: CASSYGTGSYNSPLHF.

The V gene is TRBV4-2, the J gene TRBJ2-5; 11 bases fit TRBD2. The length of the CDR3 is 16 residues. With V trimmed by 5 bases and J by 5 bases, 10 bases remained unmatched. Germline values: CDR1 LGHNA, CDR2 YNFKEQ. This CDR3 reads CASSADLAGGRETQYF. The CDR3 DNA follows: TGTGCCAGCAGCGCGGATCTAGCGGGGGGCAGGGAGACCCAGTACTTC.

The CDR3 region is CASSQVGGGNQPQHF. In DNA form, the CDR3 reads TGCGCCAGCAGCCAAGTGGGGGGGGGCAATCAGCCCCAGCATTTT. This chain connects TRBV4-1 to TRBJ1-5; the D gene is possibly TRBD1 (5 bases). Germline V gives CDR1 MGHRA, CDR2 YSYEKL. The CDR3 contains 15 residues. The ends were cut back, 1 base at V and 2 bases at J, with 9 bases in the middle.

The chain is built from TRBV6-6 and TRBJ2-3, with a possible D match to TRBD1 (6 bases). Germline values: CDR1 MNHNY, CDR2 SVGAGI (reference sequence). Trimming removed 6 bases from V and 3 bases from J, with 10 bases in between. The CDR3 is 13 residues long. CDR3 sequence reads: CASSDRNTDTQYF. The CDR3 DNA reads TGTGCCAGCAGCGACAGGAATACAGATACGCAGTATTTT.

J is TRBJ2-1 and V is TRBV4-1; D not resolved. Germline V gene lookup returns CDR1 MGHRA and CDR2 YSYEKL. This CDR3 has 12 residues. With 1 base removed from V and 8 bases from J, the gap between germline ends came to 6 bases. Here the CDR3 DNA reads TGCGCCAGCAGCCAAGTCGGTGATGAGCAGTTCTTC. This gives the protein CASSQVGDEQFF.

The rearrangement joins TRBV9 to TRBJ2-3; D gene unclear. The CDR3 totals 14 residues. With 4 bases removed from V and 0 bases from J, the gap between germline ends came to 9 bases. Germline CDR1 reads SGDLS; CDR2 reads YYNGEE. CDR3: CASSLYFSTDTQYF. DNA of the CDR3: TGTGCCAGCAGCCTCTATTTTAGCACAGATACGCAGTATTTT. Full variable domain (outside the CDR3, taken from reference TRBV9 and TRBJ2-3): DSGVTQTPKHLITATGQRVTLRCSPRSGDLSVYWYQQSLDQGLQFLIQYYNGEERAKGNILERFSAQQFPDLHSELNLSSLELGDSALYFCASSLYFSTDTQYFGPGTRLTVL.

The chain uses TRBV18 and TRBJ2-5, with D uncertain. The V gene lost 2 bases and the J gene lost 5 bases, with 18 bases spanning the gap. Germline loops: CDR1 KGHSH, CDR2 LQKENI. The CDR3 contains 16 residues. This CDR3 is CASSPRARTEFETQYF. CDR3 in DNA: TGTGCCAGCTCACCAAGGGCTAGAACAGAGTTCGAGACCCAGTACTTC.

The chain carries TRBV9 and TRBJ1-2; D remains unclear. Trimming shortened V by 0 bases and J by 7 bases, and 19 bases separated the two germline ends. The germline CDR1 and CDR2 sequences are SGDLS and YYNGEE. The CDR3 runs 16 residues. CDR3 DNA sequence: TGTGCCAGCAGCGTAGGCGGAGGATTGGGTGGGGTTGGCTACACCTTC. It specifies CASSVGGGLGGVGYTF.

The CDR3 DNA is TGTGCCTGGTTACAGGGATTTAACTATGGCTACACCTTC. Translated, it gives CAWLQGFNYGYTF. The chain uses TRBV30 and TRBJ1-2; D is perhaps TRBD1 (6 bases). Germline assignment: CDR1 GTSNPN and CDR2 SVGIG (reference sequence). The V and J ends lost 5 bases and 1 base respectively, with 11 bases between them. CDR3 length: 13 residues.

The table lists this clone with a few counts. The V gene is TRBV21-1, the J gene TRBJ2-3; the table's D call, TRBD2, has no DNA check behind it. TRBV21-1 is given as a pseudogene. CDR3 size: 18 residues. The CDR3 protein is CASSKRETSGGSTDTQYF. Written as DNA, the CDR3 is TGTGCCAGCAGCAAGAGGGAAACTAGCGGGGGGTCCACAGATACGCAGTATTTT.

The V and J genes are TRBV18 and TRBJ1-5; 7 positions agree with TRBD1. Germline assignment: CDR1 KGHSH and CDR2 LQKENI. The CDR3 has 13 residues. Trimming at V came to 4 bases and at J to 5 bases, leaving 2 bases not matched to a gene. The CDR3 DNA is TGTGCCAGCTCACTCGACAGGGATCAGCCCCAGCATTTT. As protein: CASSLDRDQPQHF.

The chain carries TRBV6-2 or TRBV6-3 and TRBJ2-3, with 8 nucleotides matching TRBD2. Germline CDR1 is MNHEY and CDR2 is SVGEGT. Trimming at V came to 6 bases and at J to 1 base, leaving 9 bases not matched to a gene. CDR3 length: 16 amino acids. The CDR3 is CASSFPGLGGTDTQYF. The CDR3 DNA sequence: TGTGCCAGCAGCTTCCCGGGACTAGGGGGCACAGATACGCAGTATTTT.

The J gene is TRBJ2-7, the V gene TRBV29-1; maybe TRBD1 (5 bases). V lost 3 bases to trimming and J lost 0 bases, with 24 bases between them. The CDR3 loop spans 18 amino acids. In germline, CDR1 is SQVTM, CDR2 ANQGSEA. The CDR3 DNA reads as TGCAGCGTTGAGCTGTCGGCAGGGATGAGTGGAGACTCCTACGAGCAGTACTTC. Its translation is CSVELSAGMSGDSYEQYF.

V and J are TRBV4-2 and TRBJ2-7; 9 bases map to TRBD2. Germline CDR1 reads LGHNA; CDR2 reads YNFKEQ. Trimming removed 3 bases from V and 6 bases from J; junction bases left unmatched: 6. The CDR3 sequence is 14 residues long. The CDR3: CASSQGLAGREQYF. The CDR3 region has the DNA TGTGCCAGCAGCCAGGGCCTAGCGGGGCGCGAGCAGTACTTC.